The clone carrying this T cell receptor beta chain has a count of ten or more. This CDR3 region has 15 residues. V lost 6 bases and J lost 7, with 20 bases in between. TCRdb analysed the RT-PCR reads with MiXCR anew, one entry per CDR3 protein. This sample has some 230,000 distinct CDR3 sequences, with less than 15% found just once. These data originate in a study of patients and donors after allogeneic stem cell transplantation. This receptor was taken from a human donor who was either an allogeneic HSCT recipient or a stem cell or donor lymphocyte infusion donor (not recorded which). It is not recorded whose cells these are; they may come from a transplant donor. The sample consisted of blood, either unsorted or a sorted T cell fraction (not recorded which). The rearrangement links TRBV12-3 or TRBV12-4 to TRBJ2-3; D might be TRBD2 (5 bases). CDR3 protein: CASSLSDLIKYTQYF. DNA for the CDR3: TGTGCCAGCAGCCTTTCGGACTTGATAAAGTATACGCAGTATTTT.